This section outlines one T cell receptor (beta chain) sequence together with its context. The antigen is undetermined. Clones were sequenced by immunoSEQ multiplex PCR, and TCRdb holds only the in-frame ones, with some missing. The sample yields more than 30,000 clones, about 89% seen once. The data belong to a study of T cell responses to AZD1222 COVID-19 vaccine. Study-wide background: It was second doses at about 4 or about 12 weeks that were pooled. General study points: Close to half of spike-specific TCRs reportedly recognize unmutated variant regions. Elevations in Spike-specific TCR breadth and depth followed administration of two AZD1222 doses. White British donors predominated, females outnumbered males, and clonal diversity was possibly underestimated.

This CDR3 is built from 14 residues. Per germline, CDR1 LGHDT and CDR2 YNNKEL (reference sequence). Trimming cost V 5 bases and J 0 bases, with 10 bases left between them. The sequenced sample was peripheral blood, obtained on day 0 of AZD1222 vaccination. The chain uses TRBV3-1 (or the pseudogene TRBV3-2) and TRBJ1-1, with no clear D. The source of this sequence is an adult in good health. The DNA for the CDR3 is TGTGCCAGCAGCGTTCGGCCCATGAACACTGAAGCTTTCTTT. Translated: CASSVRPMNTEAFF.